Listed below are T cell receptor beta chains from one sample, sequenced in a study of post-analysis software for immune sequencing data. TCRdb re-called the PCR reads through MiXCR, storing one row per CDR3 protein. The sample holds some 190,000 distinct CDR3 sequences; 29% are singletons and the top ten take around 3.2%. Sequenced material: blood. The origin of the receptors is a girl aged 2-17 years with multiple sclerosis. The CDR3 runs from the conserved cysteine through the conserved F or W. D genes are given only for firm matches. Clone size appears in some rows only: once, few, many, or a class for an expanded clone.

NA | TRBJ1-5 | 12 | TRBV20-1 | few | TGCAGTGCTAGAGATATTGGGGGGCCCCGGCATTTT | CSARDIGGPRHF
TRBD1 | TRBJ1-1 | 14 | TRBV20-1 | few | TGCAGTGCCCAGCCCGGGACAGGGGCGCGGGAGGCTTTCTTT | CSAQPGTGAREAFF
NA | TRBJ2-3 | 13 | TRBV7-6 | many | TGTGCCAGCAGCTTAGCGAGGGCAGATACGCAGTATTTT | CASSLARADTQYF
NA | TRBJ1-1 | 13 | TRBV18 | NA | TGTGCCAGCTCACCAGGGGACGGAGTTGAGGCTTTCTTT | CASSPGDGVEAFF
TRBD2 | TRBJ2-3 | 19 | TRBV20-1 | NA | TGCAGTGCTTACCTGCCGCCGGGACTAGTGGGCGAAAGCACAGATACGCAGTATTTT | CSAYLPPGLVGESTDTQYF
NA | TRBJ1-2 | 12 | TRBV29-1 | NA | TGCAGCGGCTGGGACGGGGCCTATGGCTACGCCTTC | CSGWDGAYGYAF
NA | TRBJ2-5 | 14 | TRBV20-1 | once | TGCAGTGTTCAAACCGGACACCCGAGGGAGACCCAGTACTTC | CSVQTGHPRETQYF
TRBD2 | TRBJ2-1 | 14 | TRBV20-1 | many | TGCAGTGCTAGAAGCGGGGGGTCCTACAATGAGCAGTTCTTC | CSARSGGSYNEQFF
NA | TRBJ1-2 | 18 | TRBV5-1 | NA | TGCGCCAGCAGCTTGGTAGGGGGGCCCTACCTACCACTATCCGGCTACACCTTC | CASSLVGGPYLPLSGYTF
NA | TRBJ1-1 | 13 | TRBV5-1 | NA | TGCGCCAGCAGTAACACAGTTGGCACTGAAGCTTTCTTT | CASSNTVGTEAFF
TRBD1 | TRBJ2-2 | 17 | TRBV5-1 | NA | TGCGCCAGCAGCTTGGTGTTGACAGGGGGCGCGGCCGGGGAGCTGTTTTTT | CASSLVLTGGAAGELFF
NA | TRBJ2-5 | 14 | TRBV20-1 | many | TGCAGTGCCCGCGATGGGAGTGAAGGGGAGACCCAGTACTTC | CSARDGSEGETQYF
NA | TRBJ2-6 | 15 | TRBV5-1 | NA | TGCGCCAGCAGCTTTCAGGCCTCTGGGGCCAACGTCCTGACTTTC | CASSFQASGANVLTF
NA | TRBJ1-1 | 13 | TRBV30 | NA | TGTGCCTGGATCAACAGGGTGAACACTGAAGCTTTCTTT | CAWINRVNTEAFF
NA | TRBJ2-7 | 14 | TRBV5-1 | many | TGCGCCAGCAGCTTAAGGTTTGCCCCCTACGAGCAGTACTTC | CASSLRFAPYEQYF
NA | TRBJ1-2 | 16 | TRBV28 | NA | TGTGCCAGCAGTTCACGAGAACAACACGCGAGATATGGCTACACCTTC | CASSSREQHARYGYTF
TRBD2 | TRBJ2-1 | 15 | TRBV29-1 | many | TGCAGCGCTGCGGCGGGAGAGATAGAAATCAATGAGCAGTTCTTC | CSAAAGEIEINEQFF
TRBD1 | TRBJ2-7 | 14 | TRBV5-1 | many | TGCGCCAGCACGAATCCGGGACAGGGGTACGAGCAGTACTTC | CASTNPGQGYEQYF
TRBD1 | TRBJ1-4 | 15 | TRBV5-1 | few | TGCGCCAGCAGCGGGGGACAGATCTATAATGAAAAACTGTTTTTT | CASSGGQIYNEKLFF
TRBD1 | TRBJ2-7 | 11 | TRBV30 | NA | TGTGCCGGGGGACAGGGCCGAGAGCAGTACTTC | CAGGQGREQYF
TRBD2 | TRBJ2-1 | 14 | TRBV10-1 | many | TGCGCCAGCAGTGACCCCGGGACTAGCCGGGAGCAGTTCTTC | CASSDPGTSREQFF
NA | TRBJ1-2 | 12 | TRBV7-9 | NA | TGTGCCAGCAGCTTAGAAGACTATAGCTACACCTTC | CASSLEDYSYTF
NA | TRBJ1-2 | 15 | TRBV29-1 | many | TGCAGCGTCGACGTCGTACCTGACACCTTCTATGGCTACACCTTC | CSVDVVPDTFYGYTF
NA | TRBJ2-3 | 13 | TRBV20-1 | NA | TGCAGTGCTTTAGGGGAAATGGCAGATACGCAGTATTTT | CSALGEMADTQYF
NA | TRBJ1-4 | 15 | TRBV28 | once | TGTGCCAGCAGTTTTCAGTTCGGGGCTAATGAAAAACTGTTTTTT | CASSFQFGANEKLFF
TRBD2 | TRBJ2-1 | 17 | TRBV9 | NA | TGTGCCAGCAGCGCATCTAGCGGGAGGGGTTCCTACGATGAGCAGTTCTTC | CASSASSGRGSYDEQFF
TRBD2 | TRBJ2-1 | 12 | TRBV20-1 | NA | TGCGGTGCTAGACCGGGGGGGAGTGAGCAGTTCTTC | CGARPGGSEQFF
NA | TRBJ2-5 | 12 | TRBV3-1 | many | TGTGCCAGCAGATATGAACAAGAGACCCAGTACTTC | CASRYEQETQYF
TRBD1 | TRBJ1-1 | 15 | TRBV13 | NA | TGTGCCAGCAGCCCCAGACAGGGTAGGGACACTGAAGCTTTCTTT | CASSPRQGRDTEAFF
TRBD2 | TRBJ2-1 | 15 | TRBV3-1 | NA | TGTGCCAGCAGCACTAGCGGGAGGGGTTACAATGAGCAGTTCTTC | CASSTSGRGYNEQFF
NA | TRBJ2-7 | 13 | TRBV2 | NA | TGTGCCAGCAGAACAGGGTCCTCCTACGAGCAGTACTTC | CASRTGSSYEQYF
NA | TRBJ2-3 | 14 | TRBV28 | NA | TGTGCCAGCAGAAACCCGGGCACTACAGATACGCAGTATTTT | CASRNPGTTDTQYF
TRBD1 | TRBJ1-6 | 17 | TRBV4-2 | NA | TGTGCCAGCAGCCCTCCCGGACAGGGAGGTTTTAATTCACCCCTCCACTTT | CASSPPGQGGFNSPLHF
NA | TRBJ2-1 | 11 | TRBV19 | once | TGTGCCAGTAGTGTTGACAATGAGCAGTTCTTC | CASSVDNEQFF
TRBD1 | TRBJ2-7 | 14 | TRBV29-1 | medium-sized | TGCAGCGTTTGGGGGACAGGGATCGACTACGAGCAGTACTTC | CSVWGTGIDYEQYF
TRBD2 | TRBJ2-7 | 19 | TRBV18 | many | TGTGCCAGCTCACTGATGACGGGACTAGCGGGGACACAACGGTACGAGCAGTACTTC | CASSLMTGLAGTQRYEQYF
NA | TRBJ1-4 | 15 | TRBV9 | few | TGTGCCAGCAGCGTCGAGCCTAACCCGGGACAACAACTGTTTTTT | CASSVEPNPGQQLFF
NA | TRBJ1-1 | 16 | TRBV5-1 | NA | TGCGCCAGCAGCTTGAGATCGGGACGGGAGAACACTGAAGCTTTCTTT | CASSLRSGRENTEAFF
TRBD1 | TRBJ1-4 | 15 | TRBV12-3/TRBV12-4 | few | TGTGCCAGCAGTTCTCAGGGGGCAATTAATGAAAAACTGTTTTTT | CASSSQGAINEKLFF
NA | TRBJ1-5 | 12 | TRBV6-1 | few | TGTGCCAGCGGGGGCAACAATCAGCCCCAGCATTTT | CASGGNNQPQHF
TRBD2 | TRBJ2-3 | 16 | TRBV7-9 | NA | TGTGCCAGCAGCCACACTAGCGGGGGGGCCCCAGATACGCAGTATTTT | CASSHTSGGAPDTQYF
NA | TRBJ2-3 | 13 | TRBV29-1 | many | TGCAGCGCGCCCGGAGGGAGCACAGATACGCAGTATTTT | CSAPGGSTDTQYF
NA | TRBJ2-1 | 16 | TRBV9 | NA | TGTGCCAGCAGCAAACAACTCATGGGGGTACGTGGTGAGCAGTTCTTC | CASSKQLMGVRGEQFF
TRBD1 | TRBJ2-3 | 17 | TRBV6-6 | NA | TGTGCCAGCAGTTATCCACCCGACAGGGGGGTTGCAGATACGCAGTATTTT | CASSYPPDRGVADTQYF